This TCR beta chain derives from a study of blood T cell repertoires in COVID-19. There are 14 residues in the CDR3. V shed 0 bases and J shed 2 bases, with 8 bases lying between them. CDR1 MNHEY and CDR2 SVGEGT come from the germline V gene. Source study methods: Amplifying reference gene primers gave estimates of nucleated cell counts. Sequencing used immunoSEQ multiplex PCR; TCRdb keeps in-frame clones, though not all of them. V and J calls and clone size are given by that table; D and trimming were obtained from the DNA. This sample has roughly 300,000 clones, with over 75% found just once. The chain joins TRBV6-2 or TRBV6-3 to TRBJ2-7, with D possibly matching TRBD2 (5 bases). The sequenced sample consisted of peripheral blood. The TCR originated in a human donor in a cohort sampled during active COVID-19. CDR3 nucleotide sequence: TGTGCCAGCAGTTACTCCCCGGGGACCTACGAGCAGTACTTC. As protein: CASSYSPGTYEQYF.